This T cell receptor (beta chain) was recorded in a study of long-term antiretroviral therapy in people with HIV (dated by TCRdb to 2022 to 2024). About the study as a whole: The earliest samples were collected about a decade before the 2015 WHO recommendation for immediate ART, when ART was typically delayed until CD4 counts fell. Whether ART initiation and durable HIV suppression were associated with changes in peripheral blood TRB repertoire composition and diversity was tested in a retrospective serial study. No cross-contamination during QIAcube processing was seen in test extractions of a monoclonal T-cell line run alongside around 34 polyclonal samples. A total of around 200 cryopreserved PBMC samples were contributed to the cohort by 30 adults with confirmed HIV infection, with samples collected serially over a mean of around 6 years (range 1-12). Among the approximately 30 participants with HIV, approximately 10 were female.

As regards this clone: No cognate antigen has been identified for it. No much larger clone is present one base from it, and per-base qualities are unavailable.

The junction shows trimming of 4 bases on V and 0 bases on J, and the gene matches do not reach 2 bases of it. The germline V gene encodes CDR1 SGHTA and CDR2 FQGNSA. From the cysteine up to the phenylalanine, the CDR3 has a length of 14 residues. Of all the DNA, just the CDR3 is kept, 42 bases in frame from base 1. To be included, a participant needed at least one PBMC sample from before ART initiation plus at least two post-ART samples. Every participant with HIV received treatment in the United States of America. Before DNA extraction, cryopreserved samples of about 1-10 million PBMC were thawed and washed. At the time of the earliest PBMC sample for each participant with HIV, ages ranged from about 20 to 55 years. PBMC samples were contributed by each participant from 1-4 timepoints before ART initiation and 2-8 timepoints after ART initiation, with a median of 7 samples. Serial HIV viral load, CD4+ T-cell count, ART history and demographic data were obtained for every participant. Genomic DNA was extracted from unsorted PBMC with a Qiagen kit on a QIAcube, with processing performed in batches of 12 samples.

The immunoSEQ hsTCRB v3.0 assay was used at survey level resolution to sequence the TRB variable region. TRB sequencing targeted a depth of about 40,000-50,000 T-cell genomes per sample. Pooled TRB libraries were sequenced on an Illumina MiSeq with a v3 150-cycle kit. Processing in the source paper ran as follows. Repertoire analysis was performed in R inside a reproducible Nextflow workflow that covered QC, data transformation and analysis. LymphoSeq2, an R package for exploring AIRR-Seq data, was used to implement custom analyses. After excluding several samples that yielded fewer than 5000 total TRB sequences, roughly 190 HIV repertoires remained for analysis. Among the 180 to 200 retained HIV repertoires, fewer than 65 were collected before ART initiation and 120 to 140 after ART initiation. Each repertoire was downsampled to 5000 TRB nucleotide sequences, and summary statistics were averaged across 100 downsampling iterations. The analysis kept only TRB sequences whose CDR3 regions were at least seven amino acids long. Two measures captured diversity: a Shannon entropy-derived clonality score and the Gini coefficient. Repertoire networks linked the top 5000 CDR3 amino acid sequences whenever two sequences differed by an edit distance of one. For TRB CDR3 amino acid sequences, antigen specificity groups and MHC restriction were predicted with GLIPH2. To flag known CMV, EBV, HIV or tissue antigen associations, CDR3 amino acid sequences were matched against VDJdb and McPAS-TCR. Pre-ART, post-ART and control groups were compared with Wilcoxon signed-rank tests and Holm-Bonferroni correction. Drawn from immuneACCESS, this table holds only the in-frame rearrangements with V and J called that TCRdb kept. Clones are partly lost; checked studies trace under half to an unresolved V gene and leave the rest unexplained. That table furnishes V, J and clone size, whereas the DNA furnished D and trimming. The sample table shows roughly 14,000 clones, and approximately 83% are seen once. Of the sample, roughly 18% is held by the ten largest clones.

The research as a whole found: Because PBMC availability was limited, only the TCR beta chain was sequenced, with no alpha chain pairing. Samples dated from about 2003 to 2018, and the ART regimens used may be less effective than current ones. Inferences about post-ART repertoire changes were limited because no data were available on ART adherence, viral resistance or therapy changes. Narrower CDR3 length ranges were observed in HIV repertoires than in controls, and an antigen-experienced repertoire with only a slight naive shift after ART was suggested by the network structure. A significant increase in TRB diversity was found to be associated with ART initiation, although TRB diversity was observed to remain significantly below that of transplant donor controls even after long-term ART. The repertoire was dominated across all time points by expanded TRB clones identified before ART initiation, although this dominance was seen to fluctuate and to decrease in many PLHIV after ART. Because pre-ART samples had limited cell numbers, profiling was done on unsorted PBMC rather than on sorted CD4+ and CD8+ T cells.

The sequence is built from TRBV7-2 and TRBJ2-7; TRBD2 fits 8 bases in the junction. The material was unsorted PBMCs, obtained just before starting antiretroviral therapy. The source of this sequence is a man aged 40-49 years with HIV. The CDR3 corresponds to CASSYLAGSYEQYF. Here is the DNA: TGTGCCAGCAGCTACCTAGCGGGCTCCTACGAGCAGTACTTC.